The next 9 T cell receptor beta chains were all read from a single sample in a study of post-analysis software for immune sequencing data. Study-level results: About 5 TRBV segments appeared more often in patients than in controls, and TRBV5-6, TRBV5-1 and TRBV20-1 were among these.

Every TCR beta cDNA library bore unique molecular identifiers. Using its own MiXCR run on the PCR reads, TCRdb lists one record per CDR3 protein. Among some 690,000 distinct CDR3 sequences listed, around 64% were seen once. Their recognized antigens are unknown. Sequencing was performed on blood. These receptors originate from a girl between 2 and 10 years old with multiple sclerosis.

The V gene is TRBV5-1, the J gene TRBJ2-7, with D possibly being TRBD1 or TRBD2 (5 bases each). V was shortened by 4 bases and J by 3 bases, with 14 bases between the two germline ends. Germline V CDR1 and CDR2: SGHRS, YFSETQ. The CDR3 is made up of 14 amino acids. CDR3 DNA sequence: TGCGCCAGCAGCACCCGGGACGGCGACTACGAGCAGTACTTC. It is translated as CASSTRDGDYEQYF.

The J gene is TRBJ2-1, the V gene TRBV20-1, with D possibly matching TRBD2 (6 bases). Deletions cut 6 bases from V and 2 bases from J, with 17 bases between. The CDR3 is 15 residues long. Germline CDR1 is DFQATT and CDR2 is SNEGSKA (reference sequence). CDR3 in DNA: TGCAGTGCCCTCCCTTCTAGCGCAACCTACAATGAGCAGTTCTTC. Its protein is CSALPSSATYNEQFF.

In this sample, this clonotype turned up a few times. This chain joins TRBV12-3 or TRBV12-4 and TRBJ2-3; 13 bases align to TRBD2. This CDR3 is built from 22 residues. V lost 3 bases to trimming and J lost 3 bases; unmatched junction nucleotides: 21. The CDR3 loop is CASSFRPSGLAGKRGKTDTQYF. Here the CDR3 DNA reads TGTGCCAGCAGTTTCAGGCCCTCGGGACTAGCGGGGAAGAGGGGAAAAACAGATACGCAGTATTTT.

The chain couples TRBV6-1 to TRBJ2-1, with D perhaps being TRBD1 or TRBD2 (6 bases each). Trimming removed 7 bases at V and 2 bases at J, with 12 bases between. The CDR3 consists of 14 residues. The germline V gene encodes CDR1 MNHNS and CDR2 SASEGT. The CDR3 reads CASTTRGAYNEQFF. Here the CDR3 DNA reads TGTGCCAGCACTACTAGGGGGGCCTACAATGAGCAGTTCTTC.

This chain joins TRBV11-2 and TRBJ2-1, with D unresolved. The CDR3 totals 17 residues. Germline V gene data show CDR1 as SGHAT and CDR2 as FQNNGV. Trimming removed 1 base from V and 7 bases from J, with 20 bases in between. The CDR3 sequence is CASSLVVKASTSNEQFF. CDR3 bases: TGTGCCAGCAGCTTAGTTGTTAAAGCGTCAACTTCGAATGAGCAGTTCTTC.

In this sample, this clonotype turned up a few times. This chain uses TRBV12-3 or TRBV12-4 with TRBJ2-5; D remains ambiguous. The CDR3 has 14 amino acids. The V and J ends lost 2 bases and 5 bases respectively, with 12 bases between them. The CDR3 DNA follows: TGTGCCAGCAGTTTACAGATAGCTTCGGAGACCCAGTACTTC. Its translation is CASSLQIASETQYF.

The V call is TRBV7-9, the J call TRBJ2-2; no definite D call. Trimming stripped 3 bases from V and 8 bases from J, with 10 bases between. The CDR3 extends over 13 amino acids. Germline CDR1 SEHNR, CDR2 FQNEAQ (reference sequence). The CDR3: CASSLNYLGELFF. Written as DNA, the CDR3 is TGTGCCAGCAGCTTGAATTACCTGGGGGAGCTGTTTTTT.

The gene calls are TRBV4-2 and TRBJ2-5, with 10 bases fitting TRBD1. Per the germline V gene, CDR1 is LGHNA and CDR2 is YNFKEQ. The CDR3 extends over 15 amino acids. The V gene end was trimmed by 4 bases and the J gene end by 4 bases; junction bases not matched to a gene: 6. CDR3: CASSPDDRGLETQYF. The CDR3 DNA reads TGTGCCAGCAGCCCCGACGACAGGGGGCTAGAGACCCAGTACTTC.

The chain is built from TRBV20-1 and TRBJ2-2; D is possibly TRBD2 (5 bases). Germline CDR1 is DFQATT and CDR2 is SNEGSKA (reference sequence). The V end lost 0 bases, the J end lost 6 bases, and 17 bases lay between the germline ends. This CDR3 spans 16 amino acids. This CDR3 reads CSARDQLGSASGELFF. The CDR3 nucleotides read TGCAGTGCTAGAGATCAGTTAGGGAGTGCGTCCGGGGAGCTGTTTTTT.